The clone carrying this TCR beta chain was seen repeatedly, ten times or more. Its antigen is not identified. Trimming pared 4 bases from V and 7 bases from J, leaving 11 bases between. The CDR3 loop spans 13 amino acids. CDR1 is SGHTA, CDR2 FQGNSA, per germline. Unique molecular identifiers tagged the TCRbeta library. TCRdb itself ran the PCR reads through MiXCR, one entry per CDR3 protein. This sample yields tens of thousands of distinct CDR3 sequences, of which about a tenth are seen a single time; approximately 27% belongs to the top ten. This sample is part of a study of T-cell reconstitution after alpha-beta-depleted transplantation in children. Study observations and caveats: Among T cells one year after transplant, newly produced cells accounted for most counts and diversity. Alpha-beta T cells present about two months after transplant were reported to originate from several hundred expanded graft clones.

The V gene is TRBV7-2, the J gene TRBJ2-1; possible D gene TRBD1, 6 bases. The TCR sequence derives from a male patient aged 2-15 years who had a stem cell transplant for chronic granulomatous disease, so the T cells may come from the graft donor. The sample here was PBMCs, mostly from graft donor cells, taken 60 days after TCRalphabeta/CD19-depleted stem cell transplant. CDR3 bases: TGTGCCAGCAGCTCTGACAGGAAAAATGAGCAGTTCTTC. It encodes CASSSDRKNEQFF.